The source of this T cell receptor beta chain is a study of cytomegalovirus exposure and HLA in healthy donors. Concerning this clone: What it recognizes is unknown.

13 Jbeta primers and 60 Vbeta primers were used for the PCR. Profiled with immunoSEQ multiplex PCR; TCRdb holds only in-frame clones, not every one. This table holds about 88,000 clones, more than 80% found once. The length of the CDR3 is 14 residues. V lost 2 bases, J lost 4 bases, and 5 bases stayed unmatched. The germline V gene encodes CDR1 GTSNPN and CDR2 SVGIG (reference sequence). Study-level findings and limits: Confirmation was obtained in vitro that three CMV-associated chains are specific for CMV antigens.

The TCR originated in a man aged 18 to 35 in good health and CMV-seronegative. Sequenced material: PBMCs. The chain has TRBV30 and TRBJ2-3; TRBD1 matches 8 bases. The CDR3 DNA sequence: TGTGCCTGGAGTCCAGGGGGCAATTCAGATACGCAGTATTTT. Protein: CAWSPGGNSDTQYF.